This record looks at one TCR beta chain sequence and its context. The CDR3 loop spans 14 amino acids. Trimming at V came to 3 bases and at J to 7 bases, leaving 8 bases not matched to a gene. Germline V CDR1 and CDR2: SGDLS, YYNGEE. This sample was included in a study of blood T cell repertoires in COVID-19. At the level of the study: Samples taken during acute and convalescent COVID-19 were collected in the United States, Italy and Spain. PBMCs, B-cell-depleted T cells, or T cells provided the cDNA or gDNA that made up the material.

As handled by the study authors: The assay estimated nucleated cells by amplifying reference gene primers. The table came from immunoSEQ multiplex PCR; TCRdb's copy has only in-frame clones and leaves some out. The DNA was the basis for D and trimming; V, J and clone size are from that table. Among roughly 100,000 clones listed, 86% were seen once. Sequencing input: peripheral blood. The receptor's source is a man older than 75 with acute or convalescent COVID-19. V usage is TRBV9 and J usage is TRBJ2-7; TRBD1 agrees at 9 bases. Here the CDR3 DNA reads TGTGCCAGCAGCGCCGGACAGGGGAGACTAGAGCAGTACTTC. The encoded protein is CASSAGQGRLEQYF. The full variable domain, in which reference TRBV9 and TRBJ2-7 provide the parts outside the CDR3, is DSGVTQTPKHLITATGQRVTLRCSPRSGDLSVYWYQQSLDQGLQFLIQYYNGEERAKGNILERFSAQQFPDLHSELNLSSLELGDSALYFCASSAGQGRLEQYFGPGTRLTVT.